This TCR beta chain was recorded in a study of T cells after yellow fever vaccination. The V end lost 6 bases, the J end lost 8 bases, and 23 bases lay between the germline ends. CDR3 length equals 17 residues. Germline CDR1 MNHNS, CDR2 SASEGT. A single record per CDR3 protein comes from TCRdb applying MiXCR to the 5' RACE reads. Of more than 350,000 distinct CDR3 sequences in the sample, about 9.9% were seen once. This sequence joins TRBV6-1 and TRBJ1-6; a weak D match, TRBD1 (6 bases). The input for sequencing was PBMCs, taken on the day of the first yellow fever vaccination. The sequence derives from a man aged 18 to 30 who received the YFV17D yellow fever vaccine. As DNA, the CDR3 is TGTGCCAGCAGCCTACTACAGGGAACCCTTGGGGATTCACCCCTCCACTTT. Translating it yields CASSLLQGTLGDSPLHF.